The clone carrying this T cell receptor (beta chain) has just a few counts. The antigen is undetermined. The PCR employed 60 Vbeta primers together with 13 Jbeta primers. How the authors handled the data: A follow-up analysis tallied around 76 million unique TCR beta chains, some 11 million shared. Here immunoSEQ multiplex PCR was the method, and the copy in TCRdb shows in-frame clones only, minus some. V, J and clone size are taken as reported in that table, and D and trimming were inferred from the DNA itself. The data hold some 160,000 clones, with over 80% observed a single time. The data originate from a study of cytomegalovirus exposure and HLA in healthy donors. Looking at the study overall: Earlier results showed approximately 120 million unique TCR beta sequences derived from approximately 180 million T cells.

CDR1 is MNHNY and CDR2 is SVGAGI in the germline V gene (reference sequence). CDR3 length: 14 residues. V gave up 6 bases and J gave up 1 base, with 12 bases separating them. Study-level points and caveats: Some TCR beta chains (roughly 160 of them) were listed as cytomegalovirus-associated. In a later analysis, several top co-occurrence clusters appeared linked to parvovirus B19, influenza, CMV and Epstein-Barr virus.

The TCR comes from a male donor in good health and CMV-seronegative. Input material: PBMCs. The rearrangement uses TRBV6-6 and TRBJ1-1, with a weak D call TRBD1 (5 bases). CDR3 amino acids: CASRWDLRNTEAFF. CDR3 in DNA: TGTGCCAGCAGATGGGACTTACGGAACACTGAAGCTTTCTTT.